Below, one TCR beta chain is given with its context. Its antigen is undetermined. Between the trimmed V and J ends, which lost 3 bases and 5 bases, there was a span of 10 bases. Germline loops: CDR1 LNHDA, CDR2 SQIVND (reference sequence). The CDR3 covers 13 residues. The primer mix had 60 Vbeta and 13 Jbeta primers. Some clones are missing from TCRdb's copy, which holds only in-frame ones; the method was immunoSEQ multiplex PCR. The top ten hold 2% to 2.5% of the sample, which has roughly 90,000 clones, more than 70% seen once. The data originate from a study of cytomegalovirus exposure and HLA in healthy donors. Findings and limits, study-wide: The study labeled 170 or so TCR beta chains cytomegalovirus-associated.

Sequenced sample: PBMCs. V and J are TRBV19 and TRBJ1-2; possible D gene TRBD1, 5 bases. The source of this sequence is a man aged 18-30 years in good health and CMV-seronegative. CDR3 amino acids: CASSIQGPYGYTF. Here the CDR3 DNA reads TGTGCCAGTAGTATCCAGGGCCCTTATGGCTACACCTTC.